The 4 T cell receptor beta chains in this list originate from one sample, sequenced in a study of CD8+CD57+ T cells in acquired aplastic anemia. Genomic DNA, the template, was used for profiling of the TCR beta VDJ and CDR3. Using its own MiXCR run on the reads, TCRdb lists one record per CDR3 protein. There are about 170,000 distinct CDR3 sequences in the sample; under 75% occur only once, and under 60% lies in the top ten. The specimen was sorted CD4+, CD8+, or CD8+CD57+ T cells (not recorded which) from PBMCs. The receptors shown here come from a human donor in good health.

The chain employs TRBV12-3 or TRBV12-4 and TRBJ1-2; D is unresolved. The germline V and J ends were trimmed by 2 bases and 8 bases, with 12 bases remaining between them. This CDR3 is 13 amino acids long. The CDR3 here is CASSLRWKGGYTF. CDR3 coding DNA: TGTGCCAGCAGTTTAAGGTGGAAGGGAGGCTACACCTTC.

J is TRBJ2-7 and V is TRBV29-1, with no clear D. The germline V gene has CDR1 SQVTM and CDR2 ANQGSEA. Trimming cost V 7 bases and J 4 bases, with 11 bases left between them. There are 11 residues in the CDR3. The CDR3 DNA follows: TGCAGCGCCTTCTACCGTTACGAGCAGTACTTC. This translates into CSAFYRYEQYF.

The rearrangement joins TRBV5-1 to TRBJ1-1; D possibly corresponds to TRBD1 (6 bases). Germline assignment: CDR1 SGHRS and CDR2 YFSETQ. V lost 0 bases and J 4 bases, leaving 13 bases between the germline ends. The CDR3 has 15 residues. This CDR3 is CASSLAGGQGTEAFF. The CDR3 DNA reads TGCGCCAGCAGCTTGGCCGGGGGGCAAGGCACTGAAGCTTTCTTT. Full variable domain (rest looked up from reference TRBV5-1 and TRBJ1-1): KAGVTQTPRYLIKTRGQQVTLSCSPISGHRSVSWYQQTPGQGLQFLFEYFSETQRNKGNFPGRFSGRQFSNSRSEMNVSTLELGDSALYLCASSLAGGQGTEAFFGQGTRLTVV.

This clonotype was seen at least ten times. J is TRBJ2-1 and V is TRBV9; either TRBD1 or TRBD2 may fit D (6 bases each). Germline V gene sequence: CDR1 SGDLS, CDR2 YYNGEE. The ends were cut back, 3 bases at V and 8 bases at J, with 18 bases in the middle. CDR3 size: 15 residues. The CDR3 coding sequence is TGTGCCAGCAGCGAGGGGGGACTGGGTAGGGATGAGCAGTTCTTC. Residues: CASSEGGLGRDEQFF.